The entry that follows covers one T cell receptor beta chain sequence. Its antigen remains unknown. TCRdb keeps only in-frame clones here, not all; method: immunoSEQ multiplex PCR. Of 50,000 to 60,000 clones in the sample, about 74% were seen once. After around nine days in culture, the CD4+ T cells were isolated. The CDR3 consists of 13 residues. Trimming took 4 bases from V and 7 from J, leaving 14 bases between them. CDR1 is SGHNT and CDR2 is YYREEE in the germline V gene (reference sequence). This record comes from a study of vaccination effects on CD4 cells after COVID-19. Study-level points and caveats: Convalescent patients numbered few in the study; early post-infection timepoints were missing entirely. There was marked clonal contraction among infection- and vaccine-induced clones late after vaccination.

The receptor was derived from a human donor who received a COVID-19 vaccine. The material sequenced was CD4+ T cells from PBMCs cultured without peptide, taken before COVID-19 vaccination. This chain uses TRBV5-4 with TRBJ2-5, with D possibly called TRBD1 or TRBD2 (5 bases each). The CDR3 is CASSHRDLGTQYF. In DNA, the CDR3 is TGTGCCAGCAGCCACCGGGACCTCGGGACCCAGTACTTC.